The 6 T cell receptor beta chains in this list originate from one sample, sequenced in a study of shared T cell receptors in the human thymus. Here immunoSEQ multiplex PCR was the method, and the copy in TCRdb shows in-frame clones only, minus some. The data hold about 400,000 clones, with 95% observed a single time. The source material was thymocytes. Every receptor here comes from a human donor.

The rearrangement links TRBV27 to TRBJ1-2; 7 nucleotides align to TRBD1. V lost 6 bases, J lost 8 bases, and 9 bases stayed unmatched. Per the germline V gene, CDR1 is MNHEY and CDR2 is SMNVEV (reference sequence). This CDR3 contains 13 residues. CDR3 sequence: CASSRDSWEGYTF. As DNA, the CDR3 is TGTGCCAGCAGCCGGGACAGTTGGGAGGGCTACACCTTC.

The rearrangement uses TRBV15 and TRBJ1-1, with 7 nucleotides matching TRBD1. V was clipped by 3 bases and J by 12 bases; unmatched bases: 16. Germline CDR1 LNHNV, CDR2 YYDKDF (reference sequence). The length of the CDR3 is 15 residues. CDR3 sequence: CATSRPHLTGSLPFF. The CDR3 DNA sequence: TGTGCCACCAGCAGGCCACACCTGACAGGGTCTTTGCCTTTCTTT.

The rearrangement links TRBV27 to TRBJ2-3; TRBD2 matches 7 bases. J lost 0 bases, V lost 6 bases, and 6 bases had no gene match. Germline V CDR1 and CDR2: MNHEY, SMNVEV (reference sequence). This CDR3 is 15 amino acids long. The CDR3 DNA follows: TGTGCCAGCAGGTGGCAGACTAGCAGCACAGATACGCAGTATTTT. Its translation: CASRWQTSSTDTQYF.

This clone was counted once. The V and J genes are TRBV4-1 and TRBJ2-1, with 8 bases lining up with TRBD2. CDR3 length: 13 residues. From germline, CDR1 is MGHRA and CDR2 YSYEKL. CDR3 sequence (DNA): TGCGCAATCGGGGGGGACCACTACAATGAGCAGTTCTTC. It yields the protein CAIGGDHYNEQFF.

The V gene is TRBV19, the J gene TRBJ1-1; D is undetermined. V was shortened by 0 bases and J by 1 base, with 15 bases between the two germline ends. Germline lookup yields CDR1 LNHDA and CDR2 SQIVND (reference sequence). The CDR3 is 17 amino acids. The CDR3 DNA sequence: TGTGCCAGTAGTATAGATCTGCGACGGCTCAAGAACACTGAAGCTTTCTTT. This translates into CASSIDLRRLKNTEAFF.

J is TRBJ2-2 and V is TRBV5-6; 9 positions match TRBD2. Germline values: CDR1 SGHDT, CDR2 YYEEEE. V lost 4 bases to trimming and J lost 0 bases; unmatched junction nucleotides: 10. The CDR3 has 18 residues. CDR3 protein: CASSPRFSGSSNTGELFF. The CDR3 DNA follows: TGTGCCAGCAGCCCTCGTTTTAGCGGGAGCTCGAACACCGGGGAGCTGTTTTTT.